These T cell receptor beta chains were read from a single sample in a study of blood T cell repertoires in COVID-19. Profiled with immunoSEQ multiplex PCR; TCRdb holds only in-frame clones, not every one. Here the sample spans about 47,000 clones, 81% being singletons. Sequencing was done on a sample of peripheral blood. Every receptor here comes from a woman aged 80 or older with COVID-19, enrolled during active disease. Both conserved end residues are part of each CDR3. Expanded clones get a size class; other rows say once, few or many, or leave the size out.

CDR3aa | v_gene | abundance | j_gene
CAWGGTRREQFF | TRBV7-9 | . | TRBJ2-1
CASSQDALATHNEQFF | TRBV4-2 | . | TRBJ2-1
CASSALQGAGNQPQHF | TRBV9 | . | TRBJ1-5
CSVEKGQMNTEAFF | TRBV29-1 | . | TRBJ1-1
CSVDRDRVNYGYTF | TRBV29-1 | . | TRBJ1-2
CASSGGEAGSYEQYF | TRBV25-1 | . | TRBJ2-7
CATQGAGANVLTF | TRBV5-1 | . | TRBJ2-6
CASSGGQGKLQPQHF | TRBV28 | . | TRBJ1-5
CASSPPLATGELFF | TRBV18 | . | TRBJ2-2
CASSMAQEVQYF | TRBV19 | . | TRBJ2-5
CASSYTESGANVLTF | TRBV6-5 | . | TRBJ2-6
CASSQDSGTVVYGYTF | TRBV3-1/TRBV3-2 | . | TRBJ1-2
CASSLPGTSYEQYF | TRBV11-1 | once | TRBJ2-7
CASSYQAVSQYF | TRBV6-2/TRBV6-3 | . | TRBJ2-4
CASSLVGTGNTEAFF | TRBV5-8 | . | TRBJ1-1
CASVPRDRGSNQPQHF | TRBV19 | . | TRBJ1-5
CASNAGTGPNTEAFF | TRBV28 | . | TRBJ1-1
CASSSRDRGNSPLHF | TRBV5-4 | . | TRBJ1-6
CASSYDRGLSGYTF | TRBV6-5 | . | TRBJ1-2
CASSRDRLGKAFF | TRBV6-5 | . | TRBJ1-1
CASSLATGLASYEQYF | TRBV5-6 | . | TRBJ2-7
CATSDPTGGDYGYTF | TRBV24-1 | . | TRBJ1-2
CATSDRGTVSYNEQFF | TRBV24-1 | . | TRBJ2-1
CSALDRGLYNEQFF | TRBV29-1 | once | TRBJ2-1
CASSTDRGGEKLFF | TRBV27 | . | TRBJ1-4
CAISESFITDTQYF | TRBV10-3 | . | TRBJ2-3
CAAGTYEQYF | TRBV30 | . | TRBJ2-7
CSASEGRVIGQPQHF | TRBV20-1 | few | TRBJ1-5
CASSPIWSSYNEQFF | TRBV7-8 | few | TRBJ2-1
CASSIQLYPTEAFF | TRBV19 | . | TRBJ1-1
CASSFGDSLLGGYTF | TRBV7-8 | . | TRBJ1-2
CASNGRQGSSYNSPLHF | TRBV2 | . | TRBJ1-6
CSVLEVGYNEQFF | TRBV29-1 | . | TRBJ2-1
CASSSLAGNEQYF | TRBV2 | few | TRBJ2-7
CASIHSGRYEQYF | TRBV27 | . | TRBJ2-7
CASSQVATRVKAGGLGWDEQYF | TRBV4-1 | . | TRBJ2-7
CASSYSQGYGYTF | TRBV6-5 | . | TRBJ1-2
CASTGAASGERNEQYF | TRBV28 | . | TRBJ2-7
CASSLSRNEQFF | TRBV5-6 | once | TRBJ2-1
CASSSGLAGAFETQYF | TRBV7-2 | . | TRBJ2-5
CASNRQPLAKNIQYF | TRBV19 | few | TRBJ2-4
CASIGQSHTGELFF | TRBV18 | . | TRBJ2-2
CASAPGAVLRNTEAFF | TRBV12-5 | . | TRBJ1-1
CASSGGTNYEQYF | TRBV9 | . | TRBJ2-7
CASRADRGSYGYTF | TRBV6-6 | . | TRBJ1-2
CASSPQGAIQPQHF | TRBV28 | . | TRBJ1-5
CASSLDTVYEQYF | TRBV5-4 | . | TRBJ2-7
CASSFAGGEAFF | TRBV12-3/TRBV12-4 | . | TRBJ1-1
CATSRGGTGGVGELFF | TRBV15 | . | TRBJ2-2
CASRVSEQIPSGANVLTF | TRBV2 | . | TRBJ2-6
CAWRTGGSFNEQFF | TRBV30 | . | TRBJ2-1
CASSTSAQETQYF | TRBV19 | once | TRBJ2-5